This TCR beta chain was identified during a study of T cells in Graves' hyperthyroidism and ophthalmopathy. Points from the study as a whole: Ophthalmopathy onset followed model prediction by a median approximately 5.9 months.

V gave up 4 bases and J gave up 2 bases, with 16 bases separating them. CDR1 SGDLS and CDR2 YYNGEE come from the germline V gene. This CDR3 is built from 15 residues. This clonotype showed up many times. The antigen is unknown. Researchers took RNA transcripts and amplified the TCR beta CDR3 regions from them. A first-round RT-PCR of the TCR CDR3 used the HTBI primer set. From the multiplex PCR reads, TCRdb called clonotypes with MiXCR, one entry per CDR3 protein. The sample yields about 570,000 distinct CDR3 sequences, under 60% seen once. This sequence originates from an adult woman with Graves' disease, either hyperthyroidism or ophthalmopathy (not recorded which). What was sequenced was peripheral blood or thyroid tissue (not recorded which). This chain connects TRBV9 to TRBJ2-7; D remains unclear. CDR3 protein: CASSPSGDGPYEQYF. CDR3 in DNA: TGTGCCAGCAGCCCGAGTGGCGACGGCCCCTACGAGCAGTACTTC.